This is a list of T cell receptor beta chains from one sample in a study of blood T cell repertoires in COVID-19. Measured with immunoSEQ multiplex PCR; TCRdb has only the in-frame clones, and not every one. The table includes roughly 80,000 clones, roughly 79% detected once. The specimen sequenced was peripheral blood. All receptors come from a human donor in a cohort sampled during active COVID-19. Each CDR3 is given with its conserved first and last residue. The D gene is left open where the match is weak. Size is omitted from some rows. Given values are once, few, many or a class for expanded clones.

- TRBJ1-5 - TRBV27 TGTGCCACCACAGAGCGGGCTTATAGCAATCAGCCCCAGCATTTT CATTERAYSNQPQHF
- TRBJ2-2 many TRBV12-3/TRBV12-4 TGTGCCAGCAGTTCTGTGGGGGAGCTGTTTTTT CASSSVGELFF
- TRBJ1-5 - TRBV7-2 TGTGCCAGCAGCCCAGACAGCGCCGATCAGCCCCAGCATTTT CASSPDSADQPQHF
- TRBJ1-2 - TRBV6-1 TGTGCCAGCAGTGAACTGGGCAGCCTCAACTATGGCTACACCTTC CASSELGSLNYGYTF
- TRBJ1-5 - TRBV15 TGTGCCACCAGCAGAGATCGCAGTAGCAATCAGCCCCAGCATTTT CATSRDRSSNQPQHF
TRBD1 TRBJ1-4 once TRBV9 TGTGCCAGCAGCGTAGAGGGGACAGCCAATGAAAAACTGTTTTTT CASSVEGTANEKLFF
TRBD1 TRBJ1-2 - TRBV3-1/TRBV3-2 TGTGCCAGCAGCCAAGAAAGGGGGCGCGGCTACACCTTC CASSQERGRGYTF
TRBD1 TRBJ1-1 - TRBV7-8 TGTGCCAGCAGCTTAGCCGGGACAGGTGGGGTGTGGGTGAACACTGAAGCTTTCTTT CASSLAGTGGVWVNTEAFF
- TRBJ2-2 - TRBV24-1 TGTGCCACCGAGGGGGTAGGCACCGGGGAGCTGTTTTTT CATEGVGTGELFF
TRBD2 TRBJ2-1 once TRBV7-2 TGTGCCAGCAGCTTAGGGACTAGCGGGAGAGATGAGCAGTTCTTC CASSLGTSGRDEQFF
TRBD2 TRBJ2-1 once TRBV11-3 TGTGCCAGCAGCTTTAGCGGGAAGAGCTCCTACAATGAGCAGTTCTTC CASSFSGKSSYNEQFF
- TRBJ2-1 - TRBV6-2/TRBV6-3 TGTGCCAGCAGTTCGATAAACACTAGTTACAATGAGCAGTTCTTC CASSSINTSYNEQFF
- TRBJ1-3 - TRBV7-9 TGTGCCAGCAGCTTAGGTGCCGGAGGTGGAAACACCATATATTTT CASSLGAGGGNTIYF
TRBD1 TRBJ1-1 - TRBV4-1 TGCGCCAGCAGCCTCTGGACAGGCCAGAACACTGAAGCTTTCTTT CASSLWTGQNTEAFF
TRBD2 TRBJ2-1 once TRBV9 TGTGCCAGCAGCGGGACTAGCGGGAGTAGAAATGAGCAGTTCTTC CASSGTSGSRNEQFF
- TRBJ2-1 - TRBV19 TGTGCCAGTAGACCGGGATTCCCCAATGAGCAGTTCTTC CASRPGFPNEQFF
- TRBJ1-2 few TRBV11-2 TGTGCCAGCAGCTTAGGCAGGGCCTATGGCTACACCTTC CASSLGRAYGYTF
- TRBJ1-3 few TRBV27 TGTGCCAGCAGTTTTAACCGGGGGAACACCATATATTTT CASSFNRGNTIYF
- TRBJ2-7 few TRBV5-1 TGCGCCAGCAGCTTGGCCGGGTTCTCCTACGAGCAGTACTTC CASSLAGFSYEQYF
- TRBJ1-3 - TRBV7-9 TGTGCCAGCAGCTTAGGACAGTTCTCTGGAAACACCATATATTTT CASSLGQFSGNTIYF
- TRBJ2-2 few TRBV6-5 TGTGCCAGCAGTTACAGCTCCAACACCGGGGAGCTGTTTTTT CASSYSSNTGELFF
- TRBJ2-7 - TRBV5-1 TGCGCCAGCAGCCCCGGACGGGAGAGCTCCTACGAGCAGTACTTC CASSPGRESSYEQYF
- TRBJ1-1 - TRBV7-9 TGTGCCAGCAGCCCCGGACAGATCCTAAGCCTTGAAGCTTTCTTT CASSPGQILSLEAFF
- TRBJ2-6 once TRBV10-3 TGTGCCATCAGTGAGTCGTGGCAGGGCGGGGCCAACGTCCTGACTTTC CAISESWQGGANVLTF
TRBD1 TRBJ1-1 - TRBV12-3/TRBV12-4 TGTGCCAGCAGTACAGACAGGGGGACTGAAGCTTTCTTT CASSTDRGTEAFF
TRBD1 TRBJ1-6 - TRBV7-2 TGTGCCAGCAGCTTATTGGGACAGGGGGATTCACCCCTCCACTTT CASSLLGQGDSPLHF
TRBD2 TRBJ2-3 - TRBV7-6 TGTGCCAGCAGCTTAGGGGACTACCGCACAGATACGCAGTATTTT CASSLGDYRTDTQYF
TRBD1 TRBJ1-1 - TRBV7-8 TGTGCCAGCGGTGACAGGGTGATGAACACTGAAGCTTTCTTT CASGDRVMNTEAFF
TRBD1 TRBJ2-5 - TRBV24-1 TGTGCCACCAGTGACCGGGACAGGGGACAAGAGACCCAGTACTTC CATSDRDRGQETQYF
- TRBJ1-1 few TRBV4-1 TGCGCCAGCAGCCATTCTCTCGGGACATTGGACACTGAAGCTTTCTTT CASSHSLGTLDTEAFF
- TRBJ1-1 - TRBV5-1 TGCGCCAGCAGCTTGGATGGGGGGACGAACACTGAAGCTTTCTTT CASSLDGGTNTEAFF
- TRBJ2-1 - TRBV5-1 TGCGCCAGCAGCTTGAGGGAGGCTGGCTACAATGAGCAGTTCTTC CASSLREAGYNEQFF
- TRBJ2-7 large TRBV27 TGTGCCAGCAGTTTAAACAGGGTTTACGAGCAGTACTTC CASSLNRVYEQYF
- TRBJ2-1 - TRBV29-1 TGCAGCGTTGAAGGGGTACCCCTGTTAATGGGAGGCTCCTACAATGAGCAGTTCTTC CSVEGVPLLMGGSYNEQFF
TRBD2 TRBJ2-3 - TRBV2 TGTGCCAGCAGGGGGGGGGTTAGCACAGATACGCAGTATTTT CASRGGVSTDTQYF
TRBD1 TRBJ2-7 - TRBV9 TGTGCCAGCAGCGCCGGGACAGACCCCTACGAGCAGTACTTC CASSAGTDPYEQYF
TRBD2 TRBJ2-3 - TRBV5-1 TGCGCCAGCAGCACCCCCCTAGCGGGAGTTTCAGATACGCAGTATTTT CASSTPLAGVSDTQYF
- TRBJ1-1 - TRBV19 TGTGCCAGTAGTTCGGGAATGAACACTGAAGCTTTCTTT CASSSGMNTEAFF
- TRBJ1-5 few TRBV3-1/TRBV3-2 TGTGCCAGCAGCCAAGTCTTCGGGGATGGGCAGCCCCAGCATTTT CASSQVFGDGQPQHF
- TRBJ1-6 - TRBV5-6 TGTGCCAGCAGCTTGAGGCAGGGTAGTAATTCACCCCTCCACTTT CASSLRQGSNSPLHF
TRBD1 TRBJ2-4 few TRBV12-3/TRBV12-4 TGTGCCAGCAGTTTAGGGACAGGGAAGTACTTC CASSLGTGKYF
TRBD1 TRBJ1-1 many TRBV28 TGTGCCAGCAGTCCCTCGGGACAGATTGAAGCTTTCTTT CASSPSGQIEAFF
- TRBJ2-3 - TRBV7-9 TGTGCCAGCAGCTTGGGGAGTACGCAGTATTTT CASSLGSTQYF
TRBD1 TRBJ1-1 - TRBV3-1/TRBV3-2 TGTGCCAGCAGCTCGAGACAGGGGAACACTGAAGCTTTCTTT CASSSRQGNTEAFF
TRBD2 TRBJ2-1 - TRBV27 TGTGCCAGCAGAGCCGGGACTAGCGCTTACAATGAGCAGTTCTTC CASRAGTSAYNEQFF
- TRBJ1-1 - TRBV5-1 TGCGCCAGCAGGTCTGGCCTACGGGGGACTGAAGCTTTCTTT CASRSGLRGTEAFF
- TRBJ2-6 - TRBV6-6 TGTGCCAGCAGTACATGGGGGGCTGGGGCCAACGTCCTGACTTTC CASSTWGAGANVLTF
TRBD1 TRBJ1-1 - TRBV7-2 TGTGCCAGCAGCGAACAGGGGCCCACTGAAGCTTTCTTT CASSEQGPTEAFF
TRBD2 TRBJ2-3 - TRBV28 TGTGCCAGCAGTTTACTAGCGGACCACACAGATACGCAGTATTTT CASSLLADHTDTQYF
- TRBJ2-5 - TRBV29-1 TGCAGCGTTGGTAGAGGGGGAATGGAGACCCAGTACTTC CSVGRGGMETQYF
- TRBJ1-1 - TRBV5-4 TGTGCCAGCAGCTTGAGGGGGAGCGCTGAAGCTTTCTTT CASSLRGSAEAFF
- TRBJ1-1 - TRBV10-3 TGTGCCATCAGTGAGCCCCGGCCCCAACAGGGAAGGGGGATGAACACTGAAGCTTTCTTT CAISEPRPQQGRGMNTEAFF
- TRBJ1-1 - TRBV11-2 TGTGCCAGTAAAAAGGGGCCCACTGAAGCTTTCTTT CASKKGPTEAFF
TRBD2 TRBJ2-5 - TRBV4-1 TGCGCCAGCAGCCAAGACCCGACCGTCTTAGCGGGAGAGACCCAGTACTTC CASSQDPTVLAGETQYF
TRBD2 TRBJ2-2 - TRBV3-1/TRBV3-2 TGTGCCAGCAGCCAAGAGCCCGGGACTAGCCACGGGGGGGTGAACACCGGGGAGCTGTTTTTT CASSQEPGTSHGGVNTGELFF
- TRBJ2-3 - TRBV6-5 TGTGCCAGCAGTTACTCGAACGGGGCAGATACGCAGTATTTT CASSYSNGADTQYF
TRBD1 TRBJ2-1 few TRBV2 TGTGCCAGCAGTGACCCCGGACAGGGGAACAATGAGCAGTTCTTC CASSDPGQGNNEQFF
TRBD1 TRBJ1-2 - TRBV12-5 TGTGCTAGTGGCCCCTGGGACAGCCCCTATGGCTACACCTTC CASGPWDSPYGYTF
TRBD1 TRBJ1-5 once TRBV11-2 TGTGCCAGCAGCTTTGGGGACAGGGGGGCAGGACAGCCCCAGCATTTT CASSFGDRGAGQPQHF